This T cell receptor (beta chain) originates from a study of cytomegalovirus exposure and HLA in healthy donors. Whole-study findings and limits: The authors excluded some V segments, including TRBV6-2 and TRBV6-3, as indistinguishable. Most TCR sequences were uncommon, yet certain public TCRs appeared in many donors.

Comment on this clone: Its antigen is not known.

Trimming removed 7 bases from V and 3 bases from J, with 25 bases in between. The length of the CDR3 is 17 residues. The V gene's germline CDR1 is MNHEY and CDR2 SMNVEV (reference sequence). 60 Vbeta and 13 Jbeta primers were used in PCR. Clones were sequenced by immunoSEQ multiplex PCR, and TCRdb holds only the in-frame ones, with some missing. Recorded for this sample: 150,000 to 200,000 clones. Sequencing was performed on PBMCs. V is TRBV27 and J is TRBJ2-7; D possibly corresponds to TRBD1 (6 bases). This TCR derives from a woman aged 60 to 75 in good health and CMV-seronegative. CDR3 DNA sequence: TGTGCCAGCAACCCTGAGGGGGTGACGGGGATTATCTACGAGCAGTACTTC. Translation gives CASNPEGVTGIIYEQYF.